The text below deals with one T cell receptor (beta chain). Its antigen is not known. V was pared by 2 bases and J by 0 bases, with 11 bases between. Per germline, CDR1 GTSNPN and CDR2 SVGIG (reference sequence). The CDR3 consists of 14 residues. This sample stems from a study of T-cell memory formation after mild COVID-19. Study findings and constraints: Cross-reactive memory seemingly joined, as some responding clones were found in pre-infection memory. CD8+ contracting clones occupied EMRA, while CD4+ ones occupied mainly CM and EM.

Using constant-segment primers, 5'RACE produced TCR alpha and TCR beta cDNA libraries carrying sample barcodes and UMIs. Each CDR3 protein is one row after TCRdb ran MiXCR on the 5' RACE reads. Of about half a million distinct CDR3 sequences listed, approximately 18% were seen once; the top ten hold roughly an eighth. This TCR derives from an adult woman who had mild COVID-19 (a few samples of this study predate the infection). Cell type and time point are not known. The gene calls are TRBV30 and TRBJ2-7; D is unclear. What was sequenced was PBMCs or a T cell subset sorted from them (not recorded which). The CDR3 reads CAWSRPRLSYEQYF. CDR3 DNA sequence: TGTGCCTGGAGTCGACCCCGGCTCTCCTACGAGCAGTACTTC.